The 25 T cell receptor beta chains presented below share a single source sample, sequenced in a study of T cells in Graves' hyperthyroidism and ophthalmopathy. TCR beta CDR3 regions were amplified from RNA. Carried out on the TCR CDR3, a first-round RT-PCR used the HTBI primer set. Each CDR3 protein gets one entry after TCRdb re-called the multiplex PCR reads with MiXCR. The profile shows over 500,000 distinct CDR3 sequences, approximately 48% of them singletons. The sequencing sample was made of peripheral blood or thyroid tissue (not recorded which). The source of these receptors is an adult woman with Graves' disease, either hyperthyroidism or ophthalmopathy (not recorded which).

Remarks on this clonotype: The junction departs from germline at one end; a sequencing error may be responsible. This sequence joins TRBV15 and TRBJ2-7; perhaps D is TRBD1 or TRBD2 (5 bases each). CDR3 length equals 14 residues. In germline, CDR1 is LNHNV, CDR2 YYDKDF (reference sequence). CDR3 loop: CATGRGTVSYEQYF. CDR3 DNA: TGTGCCACCGGCAGAGGGACGGTGTCCTACGAGCAGTACTTC.

This rearrangement joins TRBV10-3 to TRBJ1-6, with D perhaps matching TRBD1 (5 bases). V lost 6 bases to trimming and J lost 7 bases, with 13 bases between them. This CDR3 contains 14 residues. The germline V gene encodes CDR1 ENHRY and CDR2 SYGVKD. The DNA of the CDR3 is TGTGCCATCAGGCTCGGGGACTCCAATTCACCCCTCCACTTT. Protein sequence: CAIRLGDSNSPLHF.

This clonotype was seen at least ten times. V is TRBV20-1 and J is TRBJ2-6; D perhaps matches TRBD2 (7 bases). This CDR3 comprises 14 residues. V was pared by 6 bases and J by 4 bases, with 13 bases between. Germline-derived CDR1 and CDR2 are DFQATT and SNEGSKA (reference sequence). CDR3 bases: TGCAGTGCCGGGGGGCCTCTGGGGGCCAACGTCCTGACTTTC. Its translation: CSAGGPLGANVLTF.

J is TRBJ2-7 and V is TRBV2; TRBD1 matches 9 bases. With 6 bases clipped from V and 4 bases from J, the junction kept 4 bases outside the gene matches. Germline CDR1 reads SNHLY; CDR2 reads FYNNEI. The CDR3 has 13 residues. This CDR3 is CASRKTGGYEQYF. CDR3 DNA: TGTGCCAGCAGAAAGACAGGGGGTTACGAGCAGTACTTC.

This clonotype was seen only once. Lacking the conserved final phenylalanine or tryptophan, this CDR3 likely reflects a read error. The limits of the CDR3 on the DNA are not certain, so only TCRdb's listed CDR3 is given. The J gene is TRBJ1-4, the V gene TRBV5-6; TRBD1, as called in the table, went unchecked against the DNA. Termini included, the CDR3 measures 11 amino acids. Germline V gene lookup returns CDR1 SGHDT and CDR2 YYEEEE. The CDR3 reads CASSPGQGLVS.

At least ten counts were recorded for this clonotype. The V call is TRBV5-1, the J call TRBJ1-2; the D is unclear. CDR1 is SGHRS and CDR2 is YFSETQ in the germline V gene. Trimming shortened V by 1 base and J by 4 bases, and 14 bases separated the two germline ends. CDR3 size: 15 residues. CDR3 residues: CASSLRVSGGYGYTF. The CDR3 DNA follows: TGCGCCAGCAGCTTGAGGGTATCTGGCGGCTATGGCTACACCTTC.

This clonotype was seen more than once but under ten times. The chain uses TRBV12-3 or TRBV12-4 and TRBJ1-5; a possible D gene is TRBD1 (5 bases). This CDR3 is 13 amino acids long. Trimming took off 5 bases at V and 7 bases at J, with 12 bases between the two ends. DNA for the CDR3: TGTGCCAGCAGTAGGCGGGACGTACAGCCCCAGCATTTT. It codes for CASSRRDVQPQHF.

The chain links TRBV7-2 to TRBJ1-3; D gene uncertain. The CDR3 sequence is 16 residues long. Between the trimmed V and J ends, which lost 2 bases and 0 bases, there was a span of 11 bases. Germline V gene sequence: CDR1 SGHTA, CDR2 FQGNSA. The CDR3 reads CASSLMGSLSGNTIYF. The CDR3 DNA follows: TGTGCCAGCAGCTTAATGGGCAGCCTCTCTGGAAACACCATATATTTT.

This chain links TRBV7-2 with TRBJ2-5; the match to TRBD1 covers 9 bases. CDR1 SGHTA and CDR2 FQGNSA come from the germline V gene. Germline trimming cut 2 bases from V and 5 bases from J; bases unmatched to any gene: 6. There are 15 residues in the CDR3. CDR3 protein: CASSLYGTGLETQYF. In nucleotides, the CDR3 is TGTGCCAGCAGCTTATACGGGACAGGGCTTGAGACCCAGTACTTC.

The chain has TRBV10-3 and TRBJ1-5; D is uncertain. The CDR3 loop spans 12 amino acids. Trimming pared 3 bases from V and 9 bases from J, leaving 9 bases between. CDR1 and CDR2 (germline): ENHRY, SYGVKD. CDR3 region: CAISEGDAPQHF. As DNA, the CDR3 is TGTGCCATCAGTGAAGGCGACGCGCCCCAGCATTTT.

V gene TRBV20-1 combines with J gene TRBJ1-6; unclear D gene. The V gene lost 3 bases and the J gene lost 7 bases, with 16 bases spanning the gap. This CDR3 contains 15 residues. Looked up from germline, CDR1 is DFQATT and CDR2 is SNEGSKA (reference sequence). As DNA, the CDR3 is TGCAGTGCTAGTCCCCCGGGGTCTACCAATTCACCCCTCCACTTT. It encodes CSASPPGSTNSPLHF.

The chain recombines TRBV9 with TRBJ1-4; tentative D call: TRBD1 (6 bases). V was shortened by 1 base and J by 4 bases, with 20 bases between the two germline ends. This CDR3 has 18 amino acids. Per the germline V gene, CDR1 is SGDLS and CDR2 is YYNGEE. CDR3 bases: TGTGCCAGCAGCGTAACCCCGGGACATGGAAGTAGTAATGAAAAACTGTTTTTT. Translation gives CASSVTPGHGSSNEKLFF.

The rearrangement uses TRBV2 and TRBJ2-7, with a weak D call TRBD2 (6 bases). From germline, CDR1 is SNHLY and CDR2 FYNNEI. V lost 5 bases and J 4 bases, leaving 21 bases between the germline ends. The CDR3 is made up of 16 amino acids. The DNA of the CDR3 is TGTGCCAGCAGTCGATTCTCCGGGGGAACAGTGTACGAGCAGTACTTC. Protein product: CASSRFSGGTVYEQYF.

This clonotype appeared many times. The J gene is TRBJ1-2, the V gene TRBV15, with D maybe TRBD1 (6 bases). Trimming removed 6 bases from V and 2 bases from J, with 10 bases in between. CDR3 length: 13 amino acids. CDR1 and CDR2 (germline): LNHNV, YYDKDF (reference sequence). CDR3 in amino acids: CATSGGGNYGYTF. CDR3 nucleotides: TGTGCCACCAGTGGGGGCGGCAACTATGGCTACACCTTC.

CDR3 amino acids: CASSLGGNREETQYF. The CDR3 coding sequence is TGCGCCAGCAGCTTAGGAGGGAATAGGGAAGAGACCCAGTACTTC. The chain has TRBV5-1 and TRBJ2-5, with TRBD2 as a possible D gene (6 bases). The CDR3 is 15 residues long. The germline V gene has CDR1 SGHRS and CDR2 YFSETQ. Deletions cut 2 bases from V and 3 bases from J, with 14 bases between.

This clonotype appeared a single time. V gene TRBV29-1 combines with J gene TRBJ2-3, with 9 positions matching TRBD2. Germline CDR1 reads SQVTM; CDR2 reads ANQGSEA. The trim removed 3 bases at V and 3 bases at J, leaving 10 bases unmatched. CDR3 length: 16 amino acids. The CDR3 is CSVDGLSGSRTDTQYF. CDR3 sequence (DNA): TGCAGCGTTGACGGGCTTAGCGGGAGCAGAACAGATACGCAGTATTTT.

The chain has TRBV14 and TRBJ1-1, with D maybe TRBD1 (6 bases). In germline, CDR1 is SGHDN, CDR2 FVKESK. V was pared by 4 bases and J by 5 bases, with 17 bases between. This CDR3 is built from 15 residues. The CDR3 spells CASSPPPGGSTEAFF. For the CDR3, the DNA is TGTGCCAGCAGCCCCCCCCCGGGGGGCTCAACTGAAGCTTTCTTT.

This clonotype appeared many times. V usage is TRBV6-4 and J usage is TRBJ2-5; D is unresolved. Germline V gives CDR1 MRHNA, CDR2 SNTAGT. V was clipped by 4 bases and J by 4 bases, with 13 bases between them. CDR3 length: 14 amino acids. Here the CDR3 DNA reads TGTGCCAGCAGTGGAATAGAGTGGGGAGAGACCCAGTACTTC. It encodes CASSGIEWGETQYF.

The chain carries TRBV9 and TRBJ1-4; 8 bases match TRBD1. The CDR3 contains 16 residues. Germline V gives CDR1 SGDLS, CDR2 YYNGEE. The junction had 5 bases not matched to a gene; V was cut back by 3 bases and J by 1 base. The CDR3 loop reads CASSERTGRTNEKLFF. CDR3 coding DNA: TGTGCCAGCAGCGAGCGGACAGGGAGAACTAATGAAAAACTGTTTTTT.

The V call is TRBV15, the J call TRBJ1-4; a weak D match, TRBD1 (5 bases). Germline CDR1 LNHNV, CDR2 YYDKDF (reference sequence). This CDR3 comprises 17 residues. Deletions cut 1 base from V and 5 bases from J, with 17 bases between. CDR3 amino acids: CATSRGSAGLWNEKLFF. The CDR3 bases are TGTGCCACCAGCAGAGGGTCGGCGGGACTCTGGAATGAAAAACTGTTTTTT. Based on the CDR3 plus reference TRBV15 and TRBJ1-4, the full variable domain is DAMVIQNPRYQVTQFGKPVTLSCSQTLNHNVMYWYQQKSSQAPKLLFHYYDKDFNNEADTPDNFQSRRPNTSFCFLDIRSPGLGDTAMYLCATSRGSAGLWNEKLFFGSGTQLSVL.

On this clonotype: This could be a read error, since a much larger clone is one nucleotide away. This chain connects TRBV11-2 to TRBJ2-7; TRBD1 might be the D (6 bases). This CDR3 has 17 amino acids. CDR1 is SGHAT and CDR2 is FQNNGV in the germline V gene. Trimming took off 7 bases at V and 1 base at J, with 23 bases between the two ends. In DNA, the CDR3 is TGTGCCAGCACCCCACTCCCCCCAGACAGGAGTTCCTACGAGCAGTACTTC. Translating it yields CASTPLPPDRSSYEQYF.

This rearrangement joins TRBV5-4 to TRBJ2-5; D ambiguous. The V gene lost 4 bases and the J gene lost 5 bases, with 21 bases spanning the gap. The germline V gene has CDR1 SGHNT and CDR2 YYREEE (reference sequence). The CDR3 runs to 16 residues. CDR3 nucleotides: TGTGCCAGCAGCCAAGAGTGGGTACCAGCGACGGAGACCCAGTACTTC. It translates to CASSQEWVPATETQYF.

The rearrangement links TRBV5-1 to TRBJ1-4, with D uncertain. Germline V gene lookup returns CDR1 SGHRS and CDR2 YFSETQ. The CDR3 contains 15 residues. V was clipped by 0 bases and J by 1 base, with 7 bases between them. The CDR3 spells CASSLDAGTNEKLFF. For the CDR3, the DNA is TGCGCCAGCAGCTTGGATGCAGGAACTAATGAAAAACTGTTTTTT.

This clonotype has only a few counts. The chain recombines TRBV5-6 with TRBJ1-5; 7 bases are shared with TRBD1. Germline V gene lookup returns CDR1 SGHDT and CDR2 YYEEEE. The CDR3 has 12 amino acids. V lost 4 bases to trimming and J lost 15 bases; unmatched junction nucleotides: 10. The DNA for the CDR3 is TGTGCCAGCAGCAGAACCGACAGGGAATGGCATTTT. Its translation: CASSRTDREWHF.

This chain joins TRBV7-9 and TRBJ2-7, with 9 bases lining up with TRBD2. There are 17 residues in the CDR3. V gave up 2 bases and J gave up 3 bases; unmatched junction bases: 11. CDR1 is SEHNR, CDR2 FQNEAQ, per germline (reference sequence). The CDR3 region has the DNA TGTGCCAGCAGCTTATACGCGGGGGGACTAGCAGACTACGAGCAGTACTTC. It is translated as CASSLYAGGLADYEQYF.